These 7 T cell receptor beta chains were all obtained from the same sample, sequenced in a study of naive and memory T cell subsets. An equimolar mix of two oligonucleotides served as the beta constant-region primer for TRBC1 and TRBC2. Four rounds of PCR amplified the ligated cDNA using nested alpha and beta constant-region primers plus SP2. TCRdb fed the UMI-ligation and nested PCR reads into MiXCR, producing one record per CDR3 protein. Among roughly 97,000 distinct CDR3 sequences listed, 14% were seen once. Findings of the study overall: Naive repertoires, especially CD8, held a few larger clonotypes, possibly memory cells re-expressing CD45RA.

These receptors' antigens are unknown. The sample comprised naive CD8+ T cells from blood. The receptors here all came from a human donor in good health.

This clonotype was detected ten times or more. The chain carries TRBV28 and TRBJ1-4; D gene unclear. The CDR3 has 14 amino acids. Germline lookup yields CDR1 MDHEN and CDR2 SYDVKM. Trimming left V 2 bases short and J 8 bases short, with 12 bases between. The CDR3 DNA reads as TGTGCCAGCAGTTTAACAGCGAGGCAAGAAAAACTGTTTTTT. Translating gives CASSLTARQEKLFF.

This chain connects TRBV27 to TRBJ2-7; tentative D call: TRBD1 (5 bases). V lost 2 bases and J lost 4, with 6 bases in between. CDR1 MNHEY and CDR2 SMNVEV come from the germline V gene (reference sequence). The CDR3 totals 12 residues. The chain's CDR3 is CASSLKGYEQYF. CDR3 nucleotides: TGTGCCAGCAGTTTAAAGGGGTACGAGCAGTACTTC.

This chain joins TRBV12-3 or TRBV12-4 and TRBJ1-5, with no clear D. Between the trimmed V and J ends, which lost 4 bases and 4 bases, there was a span of 14 bases. The CDR3 spans 15 residues. In nucleotides, the CDR3 is TGTGCCAGCAGTTATAGAGGGAACCAAAATCAGCCCCAGCATTTT. Translated: CASSYRGNQNQPQHF.

This clonotype occurred a few times. V gene TRBV19 combines with J gene TRBJ2-1; TRBD1 matches at 9 bases. CDR3 length equals 14 residues. Germline loops: CDR1 LNHDA, CDR2 SQIVND (reference sequence). The trim removed 8 bases at V and 2 bases at J, leaving 4 bases unmatched. The CDR3 loop is CASGDRVTYNEQFF. Here the CDR3 DNA reads TGTGCCAGTGGGGACAGGGTGACCTACAATGAGCAGTTCTTC.

This clonotype was counted ten times or more. This chain joins TRBV4-3 and TRBJ2-7, with 16 bases identical to TRBD2. Germline V gene data show CDR1 as LGHNA and CDR2 as YSLEER. Trimming cost V 0 bases and J 2 bases; bases outside gene matches: 4. CDR3 length equals 18 residues. The CDR3 DNA reads TGCGCCAGCAGCCAAGAGGAGGGACTAGCGGGGGGGCCCTACGAGCAGTACTTC. This translates into CASSQEEGLAGGPYEQYF.

This clonotype has just a few counts. The chain couples TRBV4-2 to TRBJ2-1, with D unclear. Between the trimmed V and J ends, which lost 0 bases and 5 bases, there was a span of 8 bases. The CDR3 loop spans 14 amino acids. Per the germline V gene, CDR1 is LGHNA and CDR2 is YNFKEQ. CDR3 nucleotides: TGTGCCAGCAGCCAAGAGTCTTCAGACAATGAGCAGTTCTTC. Translation gives CASSQESSDNEQFF.

The sample holds a few counts of this clonotype. The CDR3 reads CASSEENSGNTIYF. CDR3 in DNA: TGTGCCAGCAGCGAAGAGAACTCTGGAAACACCATATATTTT. V usage is TRBV13 and J usage is TRBJ1-3; D unresolved. V was pared by 5 bases and J by 0 bases, with 8 bases between. This CDR3 contains 14 residues. Germline V lookup: CDR1 PRHDT, CDR2 FYEKMQ (reference sequence).